This T cell receptor (beta chain) came from a study of blood T cell repertoires in COVID-19. Per germline, CDR1 SGDLS and CDR2 YYNGEE. Trimming removed 0 bases at V and 2 bases at J, with 23 bases between. CDR3 size: 19 residues. Only in-frame clones appear in the TCRdb table, and some are missing; sequencing was by immunoSEQ multiplex PCR. The sample lists around 250,000 clones, roughly 88% occurring once. This chain uses TRBV9 with TRBJ2-5, with D possibly TRBD2 on 7 matching bases. This sequence originates from an older man with acute or convalescent COVID-19. The sample consisted of peripheral blood. CDR3 nucleotides: TGTGCCAGCAGCGTAGGGATGCTGGGGGGGCTAGCGTCTCAAGAGACCCAGTACTTC. It codes for CASSVGMLGGLASQETQYF.